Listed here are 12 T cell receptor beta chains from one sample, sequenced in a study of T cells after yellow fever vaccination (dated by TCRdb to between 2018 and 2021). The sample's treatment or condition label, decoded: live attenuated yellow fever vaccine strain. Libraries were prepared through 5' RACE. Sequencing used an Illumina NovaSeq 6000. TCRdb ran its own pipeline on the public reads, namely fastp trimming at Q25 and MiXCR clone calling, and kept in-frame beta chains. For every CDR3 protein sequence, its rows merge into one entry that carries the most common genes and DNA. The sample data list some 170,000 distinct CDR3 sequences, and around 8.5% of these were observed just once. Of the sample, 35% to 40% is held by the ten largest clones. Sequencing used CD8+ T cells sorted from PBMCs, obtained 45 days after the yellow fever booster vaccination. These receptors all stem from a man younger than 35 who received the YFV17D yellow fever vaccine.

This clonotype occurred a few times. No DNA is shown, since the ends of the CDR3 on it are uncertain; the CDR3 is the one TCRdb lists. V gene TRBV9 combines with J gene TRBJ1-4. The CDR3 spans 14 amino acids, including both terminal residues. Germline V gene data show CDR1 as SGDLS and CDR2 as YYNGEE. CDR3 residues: CASSSSGYNEKLFF.

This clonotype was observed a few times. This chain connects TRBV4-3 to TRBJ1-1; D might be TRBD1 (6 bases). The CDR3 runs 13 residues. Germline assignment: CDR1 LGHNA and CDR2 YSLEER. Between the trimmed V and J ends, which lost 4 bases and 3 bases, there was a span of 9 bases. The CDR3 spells CASSPGEDTEAFF. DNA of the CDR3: TGCGCCAGCAGCCCAGGGGAAGACACTGAAGCTTTCTTT.

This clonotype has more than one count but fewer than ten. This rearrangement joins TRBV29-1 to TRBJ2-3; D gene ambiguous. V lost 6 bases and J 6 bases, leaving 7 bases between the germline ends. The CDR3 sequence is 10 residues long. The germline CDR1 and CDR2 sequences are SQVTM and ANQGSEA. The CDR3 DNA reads TGCAGCGTACAGCTGGATACGCAGTATTTT. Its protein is CSVQLDTQYF.

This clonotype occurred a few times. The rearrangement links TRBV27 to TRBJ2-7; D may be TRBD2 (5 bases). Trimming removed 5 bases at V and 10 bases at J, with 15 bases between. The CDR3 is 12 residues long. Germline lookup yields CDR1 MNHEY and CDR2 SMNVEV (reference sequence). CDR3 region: CASSPPGLQQYF. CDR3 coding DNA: TGTGCCAGCAGTCCCCCCGGACTGCAACAGTACTTC.

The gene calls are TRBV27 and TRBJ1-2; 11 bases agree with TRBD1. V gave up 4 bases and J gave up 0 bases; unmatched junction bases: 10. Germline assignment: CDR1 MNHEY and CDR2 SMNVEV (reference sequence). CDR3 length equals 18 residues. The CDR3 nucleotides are TGTGCCAGCAGTTCTCGGACAGGGGGCTTTCCAGCTAACTATGGCTACACCTTC. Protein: CASSSRTGGFPANYGYTF.

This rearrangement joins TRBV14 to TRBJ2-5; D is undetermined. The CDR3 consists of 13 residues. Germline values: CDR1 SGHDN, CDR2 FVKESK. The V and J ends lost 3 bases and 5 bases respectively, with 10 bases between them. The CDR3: CASSHWGGETQYF. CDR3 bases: TGTGCCAGCAGCCATTGGGGTGGGGAGACCCAGTACTTC.

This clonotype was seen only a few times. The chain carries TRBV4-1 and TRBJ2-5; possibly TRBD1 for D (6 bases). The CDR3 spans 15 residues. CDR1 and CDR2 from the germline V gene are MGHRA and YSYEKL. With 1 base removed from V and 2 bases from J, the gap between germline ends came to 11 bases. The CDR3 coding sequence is TGCGCCAGCAGCCAAGGACGAGGGGGTCAAGAGACCCAGTACTTC. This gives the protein CASSQGRGGQETQYF.

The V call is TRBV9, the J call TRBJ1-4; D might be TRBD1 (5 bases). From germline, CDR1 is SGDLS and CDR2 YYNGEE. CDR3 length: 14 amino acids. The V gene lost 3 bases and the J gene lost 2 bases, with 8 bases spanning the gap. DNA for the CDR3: TGTGCCAGCAGCGGATGGGGCACTAATGAAAAACTGTTTTTT. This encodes CASSGWGTNEKLFF.

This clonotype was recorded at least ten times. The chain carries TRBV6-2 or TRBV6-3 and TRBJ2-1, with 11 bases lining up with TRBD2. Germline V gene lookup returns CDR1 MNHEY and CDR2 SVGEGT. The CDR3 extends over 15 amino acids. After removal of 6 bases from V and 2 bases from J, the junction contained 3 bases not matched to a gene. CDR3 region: CASSISGGAYNEQFF. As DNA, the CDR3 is TGTGCCAGCAGCATTAGCGGGGGGGCCTACAATGAGCAGTTCTTC.

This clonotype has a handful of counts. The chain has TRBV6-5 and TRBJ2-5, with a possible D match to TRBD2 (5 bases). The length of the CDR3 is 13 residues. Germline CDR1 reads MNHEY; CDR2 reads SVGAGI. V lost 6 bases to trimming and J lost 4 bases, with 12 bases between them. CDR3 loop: CASSPWLAETQYF. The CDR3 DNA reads TGTGCCAGCAGCCCCTGGCTAGCAGAGACCCAGTACTTC.

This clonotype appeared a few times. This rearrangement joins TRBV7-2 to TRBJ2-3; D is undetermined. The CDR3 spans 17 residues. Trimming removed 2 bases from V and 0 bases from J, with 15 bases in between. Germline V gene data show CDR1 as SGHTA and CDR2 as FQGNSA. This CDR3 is CASSLRTAGSSTDTQYF. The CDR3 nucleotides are TGTGCCAGCAGCTTACGAACAGCCGGTTCTAGCACAGATACGCAGTATTTT.

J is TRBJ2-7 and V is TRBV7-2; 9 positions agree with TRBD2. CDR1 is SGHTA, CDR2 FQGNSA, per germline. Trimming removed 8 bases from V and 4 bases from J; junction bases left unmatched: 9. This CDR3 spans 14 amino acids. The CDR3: CASGHSGGEYEQYF. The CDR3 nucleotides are TGTGCCAGCGGACATAGCGGGGGCGAATACGAGCAGTACTTC.